Listed below are T cell receptor beta chains from one sample, sequenced in a study of shared clonotypes between healthy human individuals. Profiling relied on immunoSEQ multiplex PCR, and the TCRdb table lists in-frame clones only, not all of them. The repertoire consists of about 450,000 clones, with 75% to 85% occurring once and the leading ten covering around 13%. The material sequenced was PBMCs. These receptors all stem from a woman aged 40 to 50 in good health. Some clones in this sample may be carry-over from other donors' samples. The CDR3 runs from the conserved cysteine through the conserved F or W. D genes are given only for firm matches. Expanded clones are given a class, and other clones once, few, many or no size at all.

d_gene,v_gene,abundance,j_gene,len,CDR3aa,CDR3nt
-,TRBV2,-,TRBJ1-1,14,CASTGQIMNTEAFF,TGTGCCAGCACCGGACAGATTATGAACACTGAAGCTTTCTTT
TRBD2,TRBV5-4,-,TRBJ2-3,18,CASSFLNLAGGVGDTQYF,TGTGCCAGCAGCTTCCTCAACCTAGCGGGAGGGGTTGGGGATACGCAGTATTTT
-,TRBV9,-,TRBJ1-3,17,CASSVVAVRLSGNTIYF,TGTGCCAGCAGCGTAGTGGCGGTCCGACTCTCTGGAAACACCATATATTTT
-,TRBV28,-,TRBJ2-7,12,CASSLGGHRLYF,TGTGCCAGCAGTTTAGGGGGCCACAGGCTATACTTC
TRBD1,TRBV4-3,-,TRBJ2-5,17,CASSPKVRDRGQETQYF,TGCGCCAGCAGCCCCAAGGTCAGGGACAGGGGTCAAGAGACCCAGTACTTC
TRBD2,TRBV19,once,TRBJ2-7,17,CASSTTSGSAGQGEQYF,TGTGCCAGTAGTACCACTAGCGGGAGTGCGGGGCAAGGGGAGCAGTACTTC
-,TRBV25-1,-,TRBJ1-5,14,CASRSGQHVQPQHF,TGTGCCAGCAGAAGTGGACAGCACGTCCAGCCCCAGCATTTT
TRBD2,TRBV30,few,TRBJ2-1,13,CAWSTSDYNEQFF,TGTGCCTGGAGTACTAGCGACTACAATGAGCAGTTCTTC
-,TRBV5-1,few,TRBJ2-2,14,CASRADSNTGELFF,TGCGCCAGCAGGGCAGACAGTAACACCGGGGAGCTGTTTTTT
TRBD2,TRBV29-1,-,TRBJ2-2,14,CSARLGGETGELFF,TGCAGCGCCCGACTGGGAGGGGAGACCGGGGAGCTGTTTTTT
-,TRBV5-4,-,TRBJ2-1,15,CASRDLRDNYNEQFF,TGTGCCAGCAGGGACCTTCGGGACAACTACAATGAGCAGTTCTTC
TRBD1,TRBV28,many,TRBJ2-7,14,CASSLIGGPYEQYF,TGTGCCAGCAGTTTAATAGGGGGCCCCTACGAGCAGTACTTC
-,TRBV30,-,TRBJ1-1,10,CALMHTEAFF,TGTGCCCTCATGCACACTGAAGCTTTCTTT
-,TRBV6-1,-,TRBJ2-3,15,CASSEGGTGADTQYF,TGTGCCAGCAGTGAAGGTGGGACCGGGGCAGATACGCAGTATTTT
-,TRBV5-1,-,TRBJ2-1,18,CASSLATWGDSRDNEQFF,TGCGCCAGCAGCTTGGCCACCTGGGGGGATTCTAGGGACAATGAGCAGTTCTTC
-,TRBV15,-,TRBJ2-2,16,CATSTRLPGNTGELFF,TGTGCCACCAGCACCCGCCTCCCAGGCAACACCGGGGAGCTGTTTTTT
TRBD2,TRBV28,-,TRBJ2-7,15,CASSLGLAGTYEQYF,TGTGCCAGCAGTTTAGGGCTAGCGGGGACCTACGAGCAGTACTTC
-,TRBV19,-,TRBJ2-5,14,CASSPLGNQETQYF,TGTGCCAGTAGTCCCCTAGGTAACCAAGAGACCCAGTACTTC
-,TRBV4-2,-,TRBJ2-7,13,CASSQEIFGEQYF,TGTGCCAGCAGCCAAGAAATCTTCGGCGAGCAGTACTTC
-,TRBV7-3,-,TRBJ2-5,13,CASSFGVGETQYF,TGTGCCAGCAGCTTTGGGGTGGGCGAGACCCAGTACTTC
-,TRBV7-9,-,TRBJ2-4,15,CASSSPAQAENIQYF,TGTGCCAGCAGCTCCCCCGCACAGGCGGAAAACATTCAGTACTTC
TRBD2,TRBV5-1,-,TRBJ2-2,14,CASSTGLADGELFF,TGCGCCAGCAGCACGGGACTAGCGGACGGGGAGCTGTTTTTT
-,TRBV27,-,TRBJ1-1,14,CASSLWGVGTEAFF,TGTGCCAGCAGTTTATGGGGGGTTGGTACTGAAGCTTTCTTT
TRBD2,TRBV7-3,-,TRBJ2-1,16,CASSSPGLAVYNEQFF,TGTGCCAGCAGCTCGCCGGGACTAGCGGTCTACAATGAGCAGTTCTTC
-,TRBV11-1,-,TRBJ1-1,14,CASSLRNPDTEAFF,TGTGCCAGCAGCTTACGGAATCCTGACACTGAAGCTTTCTTT
-,TRBV5-1,-,TRBJ2-7,15,CASSIQGGGIYEQYF,TGCGCCAGCAGCATACAGGGCGGGGGAATCTACGAGCAGTACTTC